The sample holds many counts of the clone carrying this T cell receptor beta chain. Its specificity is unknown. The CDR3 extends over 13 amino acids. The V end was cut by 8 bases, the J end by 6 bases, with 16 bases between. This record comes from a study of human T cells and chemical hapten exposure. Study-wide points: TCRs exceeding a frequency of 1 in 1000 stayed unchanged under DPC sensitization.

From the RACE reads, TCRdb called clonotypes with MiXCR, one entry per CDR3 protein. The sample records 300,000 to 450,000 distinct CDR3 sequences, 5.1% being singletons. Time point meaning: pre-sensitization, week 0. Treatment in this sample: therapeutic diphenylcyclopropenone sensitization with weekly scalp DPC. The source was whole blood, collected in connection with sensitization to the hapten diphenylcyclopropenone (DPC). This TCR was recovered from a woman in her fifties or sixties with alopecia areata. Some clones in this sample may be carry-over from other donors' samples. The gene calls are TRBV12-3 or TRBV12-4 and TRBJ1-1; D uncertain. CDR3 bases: TGTGCCAGCTGTCCCCTTAGGGCCTCTGAAGCTTTCTTT. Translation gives CASCPLRASEAFF.